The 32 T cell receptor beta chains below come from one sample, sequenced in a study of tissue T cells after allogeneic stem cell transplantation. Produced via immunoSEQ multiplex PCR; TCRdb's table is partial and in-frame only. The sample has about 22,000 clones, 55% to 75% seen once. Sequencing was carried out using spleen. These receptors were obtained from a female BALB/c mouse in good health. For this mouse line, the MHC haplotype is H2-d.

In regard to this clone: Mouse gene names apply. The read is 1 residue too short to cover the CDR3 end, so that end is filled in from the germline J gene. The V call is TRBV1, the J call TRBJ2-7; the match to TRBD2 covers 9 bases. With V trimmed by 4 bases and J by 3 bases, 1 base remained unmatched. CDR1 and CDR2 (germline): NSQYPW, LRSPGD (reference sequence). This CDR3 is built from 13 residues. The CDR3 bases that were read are TGCACCTGCAGTGGGACTGGGGACTATGAACAGTAC. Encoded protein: CTCSGTGDYEQY. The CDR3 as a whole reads CTCSGTGDYEQYF. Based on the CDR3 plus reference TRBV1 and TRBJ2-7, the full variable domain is VTLLEQNPRWRLVPRGQAVNLRCILKNSQYPWMSWYQQDLQKQLQWLFTLRSPGDKEVKSLPGADYLATRVTDTELRLQVANMSQGRTLYCTCSGTGDYEQYFGPGTRLTVL.

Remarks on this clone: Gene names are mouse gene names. Here the CDR3 reads CASSRDWGAQDTQYF. CDR3 DNA (partial): TGTGCCAGCAGCCGGGACTGGGGGGCTCAAGACACCCAGTAC. The V and J genes are TRBV4 and TRBJ2-5; TRBD2 matches 12 bases. The read halts 1 residue ahead of the CDR3 end, with the missing end drawn from the germline J gene. CDR1 is LGHDT and CDR2 is YNNKQL in the germline V gene (reference sequence). V lost 5 bases and J lost 3; bases outside the gene matches: 3. CDR3 length: 15 residues. The full variable domain, completed using reference TRBV4 and TRBJ2-5, is ETAVFQTPNYHVTQVGNEVSFNCKQTLGHDTMYWYKQDSKKLLKIMFSYNNKQLIVNETVPRRFSPQSSDKAHLNLRIKSVEPEDSAVYLCASSRDWGAQDTQYFGPGTRLLVL.

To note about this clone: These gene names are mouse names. The sequenced part of the CDR3 DNA is TGTGCCAGCAGCCAAGGTGGGGGGCTAAGTCAAAACACCTTGTAC. Translation gives CASSQGGGLSQNTLY. The entire CDR3 is CASSQGGGLSQNTLYF. V is TRBV5 and J is TRBJ2-4; D may be TRBD2 (7 bases). The sequenced fragment ends 1 residue before the CDR3 boundary, so the rest is inferred from the germline J gene. CDR1 is LGHNA, CDR2 YNLKQL, per germline (reference sequence). V dropped 1 base and J dropped 0 bases, with 11 bases sitting between them. This CDR3 spans 16 amino acids.

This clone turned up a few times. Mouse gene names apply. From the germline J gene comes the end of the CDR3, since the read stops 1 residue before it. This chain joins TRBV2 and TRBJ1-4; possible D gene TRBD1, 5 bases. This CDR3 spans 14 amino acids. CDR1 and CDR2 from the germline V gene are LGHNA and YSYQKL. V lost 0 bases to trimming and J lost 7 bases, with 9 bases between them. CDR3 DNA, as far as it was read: TGTGCCAGCAGCCAAGATACGGGGGGCGAAAGATTATTT. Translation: CASSQDTGGERLF. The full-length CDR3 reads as CASSQDTGGERLFF.

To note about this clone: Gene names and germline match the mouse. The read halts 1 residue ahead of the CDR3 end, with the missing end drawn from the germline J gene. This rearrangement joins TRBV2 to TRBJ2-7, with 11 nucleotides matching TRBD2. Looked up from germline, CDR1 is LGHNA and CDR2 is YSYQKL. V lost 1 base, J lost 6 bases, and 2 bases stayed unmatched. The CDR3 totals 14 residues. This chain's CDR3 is CASSQGTGGSEQYF. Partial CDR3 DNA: TGTGCCAGCAGCCAAGGGACTGGGGGGAGTGAACAGTAC.

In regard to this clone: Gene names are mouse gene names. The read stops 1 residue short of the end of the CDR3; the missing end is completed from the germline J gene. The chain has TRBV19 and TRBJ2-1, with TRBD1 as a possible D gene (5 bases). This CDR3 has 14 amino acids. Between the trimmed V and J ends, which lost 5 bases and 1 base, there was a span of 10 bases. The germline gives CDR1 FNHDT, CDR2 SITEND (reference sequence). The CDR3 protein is CASRPRQNYAEQFF. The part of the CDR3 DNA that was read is TGTGCCAGCAGACCTCGACAGAACTATGCTGAGCAGTTC.

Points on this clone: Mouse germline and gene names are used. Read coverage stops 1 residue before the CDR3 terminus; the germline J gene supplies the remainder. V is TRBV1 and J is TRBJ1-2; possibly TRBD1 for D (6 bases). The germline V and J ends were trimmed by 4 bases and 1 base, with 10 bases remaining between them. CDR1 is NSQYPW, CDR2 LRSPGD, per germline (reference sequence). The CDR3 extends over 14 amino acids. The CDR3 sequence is CTCSGDNKNSDYTF. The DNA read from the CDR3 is TGCACCTGCAGTGGGGACAATAAAAACTCCGACTACACC. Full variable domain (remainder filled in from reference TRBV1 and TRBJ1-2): VTLLEQNPRWRLVPRGQAVNLRCILKNSQYPWMSWYQQDLQKQLQWLFTLRSPGDKEVKSLPGADYLATRVTDTELRLQVANMSQGRTLYCTCSGDNKNSDYTFGSGTRLLVI.

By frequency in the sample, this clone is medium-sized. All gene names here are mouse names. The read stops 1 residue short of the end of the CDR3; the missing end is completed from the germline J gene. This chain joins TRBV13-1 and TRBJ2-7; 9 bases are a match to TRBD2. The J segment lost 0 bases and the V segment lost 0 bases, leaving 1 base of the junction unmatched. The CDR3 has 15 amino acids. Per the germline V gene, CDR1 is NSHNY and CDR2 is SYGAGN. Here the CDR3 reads CASSDAGGVSYEQYF. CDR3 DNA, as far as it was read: TGTGCCAGCAGTGATGCTGGGGGGGTCTCCTATGAACAGTAC.

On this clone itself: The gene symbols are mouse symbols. CDR3 loop: CASSQIYEQYF. CDR3 DNA (partial): TGTGCCAGCAGCCAAATCTATGAACAGTAC. The chain employs TRBV2 and TRBJ2-7; D ambiguous. The CDR3 is cut off 1 residue early in the read; its end comes from the germline J gene. Trimming removed 2 bases at V and 3 bases at J, with 2 bases between. The CDR3 consists of 11 residues. Germline assignment: CDR1 LGHNA and CDR2 YSYQKL.

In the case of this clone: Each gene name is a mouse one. The CDR3 loop reads CASSLGHQDTQYF. The DNA read from the CDR3 is TGTGCCAGCAGCTTAGGACACCAAGACACCCAGTAC. The chain couples TRBV3 to TRBJ2-5; D is undetermined. The read falls 1 residue short of the CDR3 end, and the missing part is taken from the germline J gene. Trimming took off 1 base at V and 1 base at J, with 3 bases between the two ends. Germline assignment: CDR1 SNHLY and CDR2 FYNGKV (reference sequence). The CDR3 has 13 residues.

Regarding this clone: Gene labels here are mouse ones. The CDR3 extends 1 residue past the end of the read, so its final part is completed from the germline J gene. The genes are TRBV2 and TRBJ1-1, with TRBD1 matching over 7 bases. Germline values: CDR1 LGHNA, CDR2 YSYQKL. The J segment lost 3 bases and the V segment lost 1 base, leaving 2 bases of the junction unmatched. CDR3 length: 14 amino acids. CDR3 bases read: TGTGCCAGCAGCCAAGTCGGGACAGACACAGAAGTCTTC. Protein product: CASSQVGTDTEVF. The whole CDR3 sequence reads CASSQVGTDTEVFF.

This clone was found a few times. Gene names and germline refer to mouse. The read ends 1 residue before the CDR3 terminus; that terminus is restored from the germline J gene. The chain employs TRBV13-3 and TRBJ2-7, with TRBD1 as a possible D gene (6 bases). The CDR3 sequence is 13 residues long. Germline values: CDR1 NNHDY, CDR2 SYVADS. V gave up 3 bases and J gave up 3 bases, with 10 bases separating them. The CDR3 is CASSARDIYEQYF. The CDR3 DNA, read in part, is TGTGCCAGCAGTGCCCGGGACATCTATGAACAGTAC.

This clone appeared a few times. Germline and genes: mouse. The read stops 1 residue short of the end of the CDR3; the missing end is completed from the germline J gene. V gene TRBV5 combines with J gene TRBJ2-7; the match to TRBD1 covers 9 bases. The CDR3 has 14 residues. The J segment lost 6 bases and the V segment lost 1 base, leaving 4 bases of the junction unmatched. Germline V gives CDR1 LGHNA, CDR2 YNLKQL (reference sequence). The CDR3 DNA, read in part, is TGTGCCAGCAGCCAAGCGGGACAGGGAGGTGAACAGTAC. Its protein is CASSQAGQGGEQY. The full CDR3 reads CASSQAGQGGEQYF.

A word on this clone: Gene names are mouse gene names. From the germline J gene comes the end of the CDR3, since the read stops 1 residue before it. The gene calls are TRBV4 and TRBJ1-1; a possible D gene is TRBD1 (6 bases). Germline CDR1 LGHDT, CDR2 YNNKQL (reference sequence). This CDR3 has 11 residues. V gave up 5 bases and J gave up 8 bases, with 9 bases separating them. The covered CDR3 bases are TGTGCCAGCAGCGAGGGGGGGGAAGTCTTC. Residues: CASSEGGEVF. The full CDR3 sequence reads CASSEGGEVFF.

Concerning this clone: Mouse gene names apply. The chain's CDR3 is CASSFGQYEQYF. The covered CDR3 bases are TGTGCTAGCAGTTTCGGTCAATATGAACAGTAC. The rearrangement uses TRBV29 and TRBJ2-7; D gene unclear. From the germline J gene comes the end of the CDR3, since the read stops 1 residue before it. The germline V gene encodes CDR1 MSHET and CDR2 SYDVDS. The CDR3 has 12 amino acids. Trimming pared 3 bases from V and 4 bases from J, leaving 7 bases between.

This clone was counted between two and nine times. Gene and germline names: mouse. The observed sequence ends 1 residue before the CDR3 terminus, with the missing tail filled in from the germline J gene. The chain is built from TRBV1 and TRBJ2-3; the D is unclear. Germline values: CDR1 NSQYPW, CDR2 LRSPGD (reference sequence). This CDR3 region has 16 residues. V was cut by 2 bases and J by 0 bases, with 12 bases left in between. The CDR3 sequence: CTCSALSGDSAETLYF. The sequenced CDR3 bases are TGCACCTGCAGTGCATTATCCGGGGATAGTGCAGAAACGCTGTAT. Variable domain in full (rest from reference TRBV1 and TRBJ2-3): VTLLEQNPRWRLVPRGQAVNLRCILKNSQYPWMSWYQQDLQKQLQWLFTLRSPGDKEVKSLPGADYLATRVTDTELRLQVANMSQGRTLYCTCSALSGDSAETLYFGSGTRLTVL.

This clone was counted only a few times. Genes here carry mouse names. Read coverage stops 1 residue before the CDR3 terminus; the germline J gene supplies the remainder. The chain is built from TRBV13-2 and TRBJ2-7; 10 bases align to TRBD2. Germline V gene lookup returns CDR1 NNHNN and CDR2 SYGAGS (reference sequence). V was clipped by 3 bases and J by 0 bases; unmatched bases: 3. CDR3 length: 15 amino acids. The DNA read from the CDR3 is TGTGCCAGCGGTGGGGGACTGGGGAGCTCCTATGAACAGTAC. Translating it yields CASGGGLGSSYEQY. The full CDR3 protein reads CASGGGLGSSYEQYF.

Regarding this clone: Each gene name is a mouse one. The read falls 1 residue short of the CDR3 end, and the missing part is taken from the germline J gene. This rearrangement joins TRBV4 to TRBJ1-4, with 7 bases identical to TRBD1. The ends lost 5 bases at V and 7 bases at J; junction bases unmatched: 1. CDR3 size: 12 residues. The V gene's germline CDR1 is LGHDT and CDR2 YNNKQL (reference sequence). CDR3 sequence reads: CASSAGGERLFF. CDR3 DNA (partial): TGTGCCAGCAGCGCAGGGGGCGAAAGATTATTT.

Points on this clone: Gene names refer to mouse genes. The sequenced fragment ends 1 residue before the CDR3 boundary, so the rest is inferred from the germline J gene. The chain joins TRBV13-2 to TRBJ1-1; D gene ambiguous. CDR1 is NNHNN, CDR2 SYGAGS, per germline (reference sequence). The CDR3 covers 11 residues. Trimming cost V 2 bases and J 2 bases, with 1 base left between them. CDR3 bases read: TGTGCCAGCGGTGACAACACAGAAGTCTTC. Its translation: CASGDNTEVF. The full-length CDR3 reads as CASGDNTEVFF.

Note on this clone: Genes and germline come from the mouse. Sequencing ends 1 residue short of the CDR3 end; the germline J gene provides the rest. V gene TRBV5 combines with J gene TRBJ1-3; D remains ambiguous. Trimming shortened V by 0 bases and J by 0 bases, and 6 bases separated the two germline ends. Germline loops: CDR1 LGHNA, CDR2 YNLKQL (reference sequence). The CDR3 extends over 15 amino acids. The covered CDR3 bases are TGTGCCAGCAGCCAAGATTCAGATTCTGGAAATACGCTCTAT. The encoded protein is CASSQDSDSGNTLY. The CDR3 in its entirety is CASSQDSDSGNTLYF.

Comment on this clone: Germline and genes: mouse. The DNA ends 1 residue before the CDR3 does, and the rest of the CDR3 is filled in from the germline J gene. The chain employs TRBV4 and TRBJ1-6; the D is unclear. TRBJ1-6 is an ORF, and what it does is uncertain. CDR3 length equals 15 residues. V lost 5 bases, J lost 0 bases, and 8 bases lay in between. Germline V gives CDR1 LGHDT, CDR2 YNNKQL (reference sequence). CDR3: CASSQGISYNSPLYF. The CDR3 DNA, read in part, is TGTGCCAGCAGCCAAGGCATTTCCTATAATTCGCCCCTCTAC.

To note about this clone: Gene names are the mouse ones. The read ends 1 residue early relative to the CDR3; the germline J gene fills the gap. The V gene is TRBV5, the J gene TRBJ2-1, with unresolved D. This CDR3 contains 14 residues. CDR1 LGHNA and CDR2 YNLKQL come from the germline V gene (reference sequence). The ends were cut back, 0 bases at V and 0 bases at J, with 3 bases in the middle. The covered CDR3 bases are TGTGCCAGCAGCCAAGATCTTAACTATGCTGAGCAGTTC. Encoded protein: CASSQDLNYAEQF. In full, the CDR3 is CASSQDLNYAEQFF.

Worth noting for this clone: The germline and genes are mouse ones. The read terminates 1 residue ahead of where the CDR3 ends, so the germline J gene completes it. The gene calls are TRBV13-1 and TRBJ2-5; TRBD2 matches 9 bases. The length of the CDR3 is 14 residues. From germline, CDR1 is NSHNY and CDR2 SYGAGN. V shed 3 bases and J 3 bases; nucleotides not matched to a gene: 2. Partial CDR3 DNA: TGTGCCAGCAGTGCGCTGGGGGGGCAAGACACCCAGTAC. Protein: CASSALGGQDTQY. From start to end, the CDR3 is CASSALGGQDTQYF.

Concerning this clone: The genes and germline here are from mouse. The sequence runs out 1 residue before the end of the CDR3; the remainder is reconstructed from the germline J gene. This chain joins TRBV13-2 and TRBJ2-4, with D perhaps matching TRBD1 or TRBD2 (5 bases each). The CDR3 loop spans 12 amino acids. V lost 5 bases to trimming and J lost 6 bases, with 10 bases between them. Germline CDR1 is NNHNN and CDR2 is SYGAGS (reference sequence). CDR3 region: CASGPRGNTLYF. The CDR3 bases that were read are TGTGCCAGCGGACCCCGGGGGAACACCTTGTAC.

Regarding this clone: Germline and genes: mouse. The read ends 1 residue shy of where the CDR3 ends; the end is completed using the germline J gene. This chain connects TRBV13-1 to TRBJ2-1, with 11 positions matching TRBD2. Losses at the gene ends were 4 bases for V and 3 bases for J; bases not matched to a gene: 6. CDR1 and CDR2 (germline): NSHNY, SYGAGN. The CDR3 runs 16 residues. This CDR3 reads CASSYWGGAGYAEQFF. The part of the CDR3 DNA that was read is TGTGCCAGCAGTTACTGGGGGGGCGCCGGCTATGCTGAGCAGTTC.

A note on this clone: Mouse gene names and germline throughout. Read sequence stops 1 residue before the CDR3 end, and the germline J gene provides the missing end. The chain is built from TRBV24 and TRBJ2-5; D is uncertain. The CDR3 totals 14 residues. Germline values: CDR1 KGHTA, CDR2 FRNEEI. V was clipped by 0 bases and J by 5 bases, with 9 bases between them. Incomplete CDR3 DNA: TGTGCCAGCAGTCTGTATTACAGAAGAGACACCCAGTAC. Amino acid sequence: CASSLYYRRDTQY. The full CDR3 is CASSLYYRRDTQYF.

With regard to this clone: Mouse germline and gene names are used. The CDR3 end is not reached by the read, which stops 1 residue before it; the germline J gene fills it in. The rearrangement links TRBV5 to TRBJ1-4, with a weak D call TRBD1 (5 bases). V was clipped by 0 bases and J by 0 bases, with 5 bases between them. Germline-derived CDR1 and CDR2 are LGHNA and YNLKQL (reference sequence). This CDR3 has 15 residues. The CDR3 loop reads CASSQEGVSNERLFF. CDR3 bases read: TGTGCCAGCAGCCAAGAGGGGGTTTCCAACGAAAGATTATTT.

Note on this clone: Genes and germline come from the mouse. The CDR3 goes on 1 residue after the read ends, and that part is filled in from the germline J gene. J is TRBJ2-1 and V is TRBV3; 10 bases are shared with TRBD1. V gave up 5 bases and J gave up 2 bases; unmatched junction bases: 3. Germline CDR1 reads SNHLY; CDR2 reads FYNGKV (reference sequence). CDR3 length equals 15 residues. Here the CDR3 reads CASSLGQGDYAEQFF. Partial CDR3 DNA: TGTGCCAGCAGCCTCGGACAGGGGGACTATGCTGAGCAGTTC.

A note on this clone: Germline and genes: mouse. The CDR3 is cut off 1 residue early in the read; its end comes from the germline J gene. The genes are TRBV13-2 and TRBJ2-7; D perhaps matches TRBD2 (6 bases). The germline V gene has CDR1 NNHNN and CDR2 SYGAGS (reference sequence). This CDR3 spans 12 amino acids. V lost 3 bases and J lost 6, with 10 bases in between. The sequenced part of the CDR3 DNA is TGTGCCAGCGGTGGAAACTGGGCTGAACAGTAC. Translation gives CASGGNWAEQY. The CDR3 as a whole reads CASGGNWAEQYF.

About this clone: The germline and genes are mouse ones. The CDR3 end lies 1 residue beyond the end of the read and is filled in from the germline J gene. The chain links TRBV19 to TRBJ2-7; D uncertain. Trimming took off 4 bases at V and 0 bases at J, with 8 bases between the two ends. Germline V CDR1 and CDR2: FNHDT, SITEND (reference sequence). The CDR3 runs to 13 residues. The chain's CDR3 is CASSPLISYEQYF. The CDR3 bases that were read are TGTGCCAGCAGTCCTCTGATCTCCTATGAACAGTAC.

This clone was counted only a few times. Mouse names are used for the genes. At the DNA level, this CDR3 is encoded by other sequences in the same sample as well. CDR3 sequence reads: CASGDAREQYF. The DNA read from the CDR3 is TGTGCCAGCGGTGATGCAAGGGAACAGTAC. This chain connects TRBV13-2 to TRBJ2-7; D remains unclear. The read gets to within 1 residue of the CDR3 end, and the germline J gene fills in the rest. Germline assignment: CDR1 NNHNN and CDR2 SYGAGS (reference sequence). This CDR3 has 11 amino acids. V lost 0 bases to trimming and J lost 7 bases, with 5 bases between them.

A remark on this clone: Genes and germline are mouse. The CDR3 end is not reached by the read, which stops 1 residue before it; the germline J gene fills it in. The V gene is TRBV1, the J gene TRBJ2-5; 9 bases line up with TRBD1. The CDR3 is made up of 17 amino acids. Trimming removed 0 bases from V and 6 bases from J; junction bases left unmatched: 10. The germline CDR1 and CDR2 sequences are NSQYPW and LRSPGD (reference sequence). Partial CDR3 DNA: TGCACCTGCAGTGCAGATCTTTGGCGGGACAGGGAGGACACCCAGTAC. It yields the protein CTCSADLWRDREDTQY. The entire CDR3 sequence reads CTCSADLWRDREDTQYF. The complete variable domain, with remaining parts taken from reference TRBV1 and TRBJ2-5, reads VTLLEQNPRWRLVPRGQAVNLRCILKNSQYPWMSWYQQDLQKQLQWLFTLRSPGDKEVKSLPGADYLATRVTDTELRLQVANMSQGRTLYCTCSADLWRDREDTQYFGPGTRLLVL.